This T cell receptor (beta chain) was retrieved from a study of cytomegalovirus exposure and HLA in healthy donors. The PCR contained 60 Vbeta and 13 Jbeta primers. Only in-frame clones appear in the TCRdb table, and some are missing; sequencing was by immunoSEQ multiplex PCR. The sample holds roughly 170,000 clones, less than 85% seen once. This clone came up once. Its antigen is unidentified. Study-wide findings and caveats: In vitro assays verified that three CMV-associated chains recognized CMV antigens specifically. CMV serostatus stood as the only immune exposure information on hand. Listed as cytomegalovirus-associated were 150 or so TCR beta chains. With later analysis, a missense DCLRE1C variant became linked to TCR beta V- and J-gene trimming.

The CDR3 has 12 amino acids. Trimming left V 10 bases short and J 8 bases short, with 16 bases between. Germline CDR1 reads SGHRS; CDR2 reads YFSETQ. The clonotype comes from a man aged 18 to 30 in good health and CMV-seronegative. The sequenced material came from PBMCs. The gene calls are TRBV5-1 and TRBJ2-1; D remains ambiguous. The CDR3 DNA sequence: TGCGCCTGTTCCCCAGGTAATCATGAGCAGTTCTTC. This translates into CACSPGNHEQFF.